This is a list of T cell receptor beta chains from one sample in a study of T-cell reconstitution after alpha-beta-depleted transplantation in children. In TCRdb, the PCR reads were re-called with MiXCR into one record per CDR3 protein. The data show approximately 190,000 distinct CDR3 sequences, 8.4% seen once. The starting material was PBMCs, mostly from graft donor cells, obtained 360 days after TCRalphabeta/CD19-depleted stem cell transplant. These receptors came from a male patient aged 2 to 10 who had a stem cell transplant for acute myeloid leukemia, so the T cells may come from the graft donor. Each CDR3 is given with its conserved first and last residue. D genes are given only for firm matches. Only some rows state a clone size, as once, few, many or a class for expanded clones.

j_call | clone_size | v_call | d_call | cdr3_aa | cdr3_nt
TRBJ2-5 | many | TRBV6-5 | NA | CASSYSKRRAGETQYF | TGTGCCAGCAGTTACTCGAAGAGGCGGGCAGGGGAGACCCAGTACTTC
TRBJ2-2 | NA | TRBV4-1 | NA | CASSQDPGLTNTGELFF | TGCGCCAGCAGCCAGGATCCGGGGTTGACGAACACCGGGGAGCTGTTTTTT
TRBJ2-5 | many | TRBV12-3/TRBV12-4 | TRBD1 | CASSVSLGTGLETQYF | TGTGCCAGCAGTGTCTCCTTGGGGACAGGGCTGGAGACCCAGTACTTC
TRBJ2-2 | many | TRBV11-2 | TRBD1 | CASSLADREAGELFF | TGTGCCAGCAGCTTAGCCGACAGGGAAGCCGGGGAGCTGTTTTTT
TRBJ2-5 | NA | TRBV5-1 | NA | CASSPPDRETQYF | TGCGCCAGCAGCCCACCCGATCGAGAGACCCAGTACTTC
TRBJ2-1 | many | TRBV7-3 | TRBD2 | CASSLMLVAGRNEQFF | TGTGCCAGCAGCTTAATGCTGGTAGCGGGGAGAAATGAGCAGTTCTTC
TRBJ2-1 | few | TRBV29-1 | TRBD1 | CSVDLDRASPNYNEQFF | TGCAGCGTTGACTTGGACAGGGCCTCTCCTAACTACAATGAGCAGTTCTTC
TRBJ2-2 | NA | TRBV5-1 | NA | CASSTRLPATHPGELFF | TGCGCCAGCAGCACGCGACTGCCGGCGACCCACCCCGGGGAGCTGTTTTTT
TRBJ2-1 | NA | TRBV7-9 | TRBD2 | CASSLERTSGSYNEQFF | TGTGCCAGCAGCTTAGAGAGGACTAGCGGCTCCTACAATGAGCAGTTCTTC
TRBJ2-3 | many | TRBV5-1 | NA | CASSLDLTQYF | TGCGCCAGCAGCCTAGACTTGACGCAGTATTTT
TRBJ2-1 | many | TRBV3-1 | NA | CASSYLAVYNEQFF | TGTGCCAGCAGCTACTTAGCGGTCTACAATGAGCAGTTCTTC
TRBJ2-1 | many | TRBV18 | NA | CASSPQEDKVDEQFF | TGTGCCAGCTCACCACAGGAGGATAAAGTCGATGAGCAGTTCTTC
TRBJ2-2 | few | TRBV7-2 | TRBD2 | CASSLALLAGVGELFF | TGTGCCAGCAGCTTAGCGTTACTAGCGGGAGTCGGGGAGCTGTTTTTT
TRBJ2-1 | NA | TRBV20-1 | NA | CSAALPGDSYNEQFF | TGCAGTGCAGCTCTACCGGGAGACTCCTACAATGAGCAGTTCTTC
TRBJ1-5 | many | TRBV12-3/TRBV12-4 | TRBD1 | CASRPSGGSNQPQHF | TGTGCCAGCAGGCCTTCAGGGGGAAGCAATCAGCCCCAGCATTTT
TRBJ2-3 | few | TRBV7-8 | NA | CASSFRSHTDTQYF | TGTGCCAGCAGCTTTAGGTCCCACACAGATACGCAGTATTTT
TRBJ1-2 | NA | TRBV12-3/TRBV12-4 | TRBD1 | CASSLGQGSQYYGYTF | TGTGCCAGCAGCCTCGGACAGGGGAGCCAATACTATGGCTACACCTTC
TRBJ1-1 | many | TRBV12-3/TRBV12-4 | TRBD1 | CASSPQGLGTEAFF | TGTGCCAGCAGCCCACAGGGGCTGGGCACTGAAGCTTTCTTT
TRBJ1-6 | many | TRBV6-5 | NA | CASSYSKRVHNSPLHF | TGTGCCAGCAGTTACTCGAAACGGGTGCATAATTCACCCCTCCACTTT
TRBJ1-2 | few | TRBV29-1 | NA | CSVRDLQVNYGYTF | TGCAGCGTTCGAGACCTACAGGTGAACTATGGCTACACCTTC
TRBJ2-3 | NA | TRBV28 | NA | CATAHGVSDTQYF | TGTGCCACCGCACATGGGGTTTCAGATACGCAGTATTTT
TRBJ2-6 | few | TRBV11-2 | NA | CASSLVLGISSGANVLTF | TGTGCCAGCAGCTTAGTTCTAGGGATCAGCTCTGGGGCCAACGTCCTGACTTTC
TRBJ2-2 | few | TRBV12-3/TRBV12-4 | TRBD2 | CASRLAGAKVGELFF | TGTGCCAGCAGATTAGCGGGGGCAAAGGTCGGGGAGCTGTTTTTT
TRBJ2-7 | many | TRBV27 | TRBD1 | CASTDRAHEQYF | TGTGCCAGCACGGACAGGGCCCATGAGCAGTACTTC
TRBJ2-5 | NA | TRBV29-1 | NA | CSVGGGIQETQYF | TGCAGCGTTGGTGGCGGAATCCAAGAGACCCAGTACTTC
TRBJ2-1 | NA | TRBV11-2 | NA | CASSLGGGPHEQFF | TGTGCCAGCAGCTTAGGTGGAGGCCCTCATGAGCAGTTCTTC
TRBJ2-1 | few | TRBV20-1 | NA | CSATYATYNEQFF | TGCAGCGCCACCTACGCGACCTACAATGAGCAGTTCTTC
TRBJ2-5 | once | TRBV27 | TRBD2 | CASSSLAGGQGQETQYF | TGTGCCAGCAGTTCACTAGCGGGGGGACAGGGACAAGAGACCCAGTACTTC
TRBJ1-5 | NA | TRBV12-3/TRBV12-4 | NA | CASTLGRTRNQPQHF | TGTGCCAGCACCTTGGGTAGGACGAGAAATCAGCCCCAGCATTTT
TRBJ2-3 | NA | TRBV12-3/TRBV12-4 | NA | CASKAGEVSTDTQYF | TGTGCCAGCAAGGCAGGCGAGGTGAGCACAGATACGCAGTATTTT
TRBJ1-1 | few | TRBV2 | NA | CASRKGGGNTEAFF | TGTGCCAGCAGGAAGGGGGGCGGGAACACTGAAGCTTTCTTT
TRBJ2-1 | many | TRBV12-3/TRBV12-4 | TRBD2 | CASSLAGNYNEQFF | TGTGCCAGCAGCCTAGCGGGTAACTACAATGAGCAGTTCTTC